This TCR beta chain was profiled in a study of blood T cell repertoires in COVID-19. At the level of the study: Sites in the United States, Italy and Spain provided acute and convalescent COVID-19 samples. Sample material is recorded as cDNA or gDNA derived from T cells, B-cell-depleted T cells, or PBMCs.

Some clones are missing from TCRdb's copy, which holds only in-frame ones; the method was immunoSEQ multiplex PCR. The table has about 440,000 clones, around 88% seen once. This clone was seen once. This clonotype originated in a woman in her forties or fifties with COVID-19, enrolled during active disease. Sequenced input: peripheral blood.

This CDR3 is CAWSQDSEQYF. DNA of the CDR3: TGTGCCTGGAGTCAAGACTCGGAGCAGTACTTC. This chain joins TRBV30 and TRBJ2-7, with D unclear. Germline assignment: CDR1 GTSNPN and CDR2 SVGIG (reference sequence). The CDR3 runs 11 residues. V was shortened by 2 bases and J by 7 bases, with 9 bases between the two germline ends.